This TCR beta chain is from a study of T cell changes during pregnancy in multiple sclerosis. The assay was immunoSEQ multiplex PCR, and TCRdb's table has in-frame clones only and misses some. The sample contains about 72,000 clones, about nine tenths of which appear only once. The CDR3 consists of 15 residues. From germline, CDR1 is SGHNT and CDR2 YYREEE (reference sequence). Trimming removed 4 bases from V and 7 bases from J, with 18 bases in between. The clonotype comes from a female donor in good health, enrolled as a control in a pregnancy study. The sample consisted of peripheral blood, taken in the third trimester of pregnancy. This chain connects TRBV5-4 to TRBJ2-1, with D unresolved. CDR3 protein: CASSPLRFEENEQFF. The CDR3 region has the DNA TGTGCCAGCAGCCCCCTGCGGTTTGAGGAAAATGAGCAGTTCTTC.